This TCR beta chain stems from a study of regulatory T cells in long-lasting Graves disease (dated by TCRdb to the early 2020s). Regarding the study in general: Patients with newly diagnosed Graves' disease had been on antithyroid drugs for under 3 months. Persistent Graves' disease patients were compared with newly diagnosed Graves' disease patients by peripheral blood TCR sequencing and RNA sequencing. The study was registered as a clinical trial and conducted in China. A total of about 35 samples underwent TCR sequencing: about 13 from persistent and around 20 from newly diagnosed Graves' disease patients.

Points the paper makes about the study in general: Only peripheral blood was studied, because thyroid tissue, the primary lesion, was inaccessible. Preferential use of TRBV28, TRBJ1-2 and TRBJ2-5 was observed in persistent disease, whereas TRBV20-1 and TRBJ2-1 were favored in newly diagnosed disease. Compared with newly diagnosed patients, persistent Graves' disease patients had lower TCR Shannon entropy and fewer highly expanded clones, which suggests clonal expansion. A larger number of public clonotypes was shared among persistent patients (around 2,700) than among newly diagnosed patients (more than 850). The authors noted that the small sample size was a limitation that may lower accuracy. Only the TCR beta chain was sequenced and analyzed.

The germline V gene (reference sequence) gives CDR1 as DFQATT and CDR2 as SNEGSKA. V lost 2 bases and J lost 4 bases; the stretch between them is 17 bases long. The CDR3 covers 15 residues, taking in both the cysteine and the phenylalanine. Only the CDR3 DNA is retained, 45 bases long and in frame from the first base. This clonotype was observed a few times. Its antigen remains unidentified. No much larger clone is present one base from it, and per-base qualities are unavailable. According to the study, the label for this sample's time point signals: newly diagnosed GD, antithyroid drugs for less than 3 months. For both TCR sequencing and RNA sequencing, RNA was extracted from PBMCs in TRIzol. The diagnosis of Graves' disease followed American Thyroid Association guidelines. Recruitment of patients was carried out at an endocrinology department in Xi'an, China. From each patient, around 9.3 milliliters of peripheral blood was collected into an EDTA anticoagulant tube. Ficoll Paque Plus density gradient separation was used to isolate PBMCs, and no further T cell sorting was done. An Agilent 2100 Bioanalyzer and agarose gel were used to assess RNA quality, and a NanoDrop 2000 was used to measure RNA concentration.

Receptor libraries were prepared by multiplex PCR. The run used an Illumina HiSeq 4000. iRepertoire HTBI primers and Arm-PCR amplification of CDR3 regions were used to construct TCR beta libraries. Before sequencing, the PCR products went through gel purification. On the study's bioinformatics: Gene usage analysis of CDR3 amino acid clonotypes used the approximately 62 TRBV and around 13 TRBJ segments found across samples. COPE and FqMerger were used to merge filtered high-quality paired reads into contigs. BLAST was used to align contigs to IMGT TRBV, TRBD and TRBJ reference genes, and CDR3 was defined according to IMGT. Clonotypes above 0.1% frequency were classified as highly expanded clones. Shannon entropy was used to measure repertoire diversity, and the Gini coefficient was used to measure V-J evenness. Public clonotypes were defined as clonotypes shared by more than one individual. Using fastp trimming at Q25 and MiXCR clonotype assembly, TCRdb reanalyzed the public sequencing data and kept in-frame beta chains. Every distinct CDR3 protein forms one entry, paired with its most common genes and DNA. The V and J calls here are based on TCRdb, not the publication. Counted in this sample were 400,000 to 450,000 distinct CDR3 sequences; more than 13% of them appeared once. Jointly, the top ten make up around 17% of the sample.

This sample was shared with a second study, whose subject was T cells in Graves' hyperthyroidism and ophthalmopathy. Per that second paper: Graves' hyperthyroidism was defined as stable when no progression to ophthalmopathy occurred over 18 months of follow-up. Hyperthyroidism patients were aged 18 to 65 years and newly diagnosed, with disease duration of less than 2 months. Any patient with an uncontrolled infection, another autoimmune disease, pregnancy or lactation was excluded. Diagnoses were based on clinical symptoms, serum thyroxine and TRAb, thyroid ultrasound and orbital computed tomography. The first round of RT-PCR for the TCR CDR3 was performed with the HTBI primer set and the Qiagen OneStep RT-PCR kit. Most expanded thyroid clonotypes (frequency above 0.001) were also detected in blood, a finding suggesting that blood repertoires may reflect thyroid immune responses. A model built on a 13 V-J signature distinguished ophthalmopathy from stable hyperthyroidism, reaching 85% to 90% sensitivity and approximately 83% specificity in cross-validation and 80%/75% in testing. In validation, the model predicted progression to ophthalmopathy with approximately 71% sensitivity and 72% to 85% specificity, a median of roughly seven months before onset. TCR V-J signatures able to tell the groups apart were searched for in a discovery cohort of 95 or so patients, of whom around 42 had Graves' ophthalmopathy and around 57 had stable Graves' hyperthyroidism. Whether ophthalmopathy could be predicted prospectively was tested in an independent validation cohort made up of 18 hyperthyroidism patients plus 17 patients who later progressed to ophthalmopathy. For training and testing, the roughly 93 patients in the discovery cohort were randomly divided in a 7:3 ratio. In about 6 Graves' hyperthyroidism patients, the study also compared T-cell repertoires from thyroid tissue with T-cell repertoires from blood. After blood sampling, hyperthyroidism patients were treated with methimazole at a starting dose of 30 mg daily, and ophthalmopathy patients were treated with high-dose intravenous methylprednisolone. Libraries were constructed in a second round of multiplex PCR, after which size selection and purification were performed. Paired-end sequencing of the libraries was performed with 100 bp reads on an Illumina HiSeq2000. Raw data were processed with SOAPnuke, discarding reads with adapters, uncalled bases, mean Phred below 15, or no exact constant-primer or identifier match. High-quality paired reads were merged with COPE v1.2.5, and unique nucleotide sequences were defined as clonotypes. MiTCR v1.1 was used to align clonotypes to the IMGT TRBV, TRBD and TRBJ reference segments. The analysis included only V-J combinations with a frequency above 0.0001, which together covered around 99% of the repertoires. A TCS score was defined as the ratio of F50 (clonal expansion) to E x V (chaos), with BLOSUM62-based TCRdist applied between CDR3 peptides within each V-J. Welch's t-statistics and random forest reduced roughly 540 V-J features to some 14, which were used in a naive Bayes classifier (R e1071). No statistical method was used to set the sample size in advance, and investigators knew the group allocation. According to the paper, TCR Vbeta CDR3 sequencing was carried out on around 140 peripheral blood samples, which came from fewer than 50 ophthalmopathy, 80 or so hyperthyroidism and about 17 progressor patients.

Material: peripheral blood mononuclear cells (PBMCs), obtained at new diagnosis, from a patient treated with antithyroid drugs. Here the chain combines TRBV20-1 and TRBJ1-2; TRBD1 is possibly the D segment (5 matching bases). The TCR originated in a woman younger than 45 with Graves disease. Donor details come from another sample of the same person, matched by shared clones. The CDR3 amino acid sequence is: CSARHPRQFSYGYTF. The bases read TGCAGTGCTAGACACCCCCGACAGTTTAGCTATGGCTACACCTTC.